The next 22 T cell receptor beta chains were all read from a single sample in a study of response to subunit inactivated influenza vaccine. TCRdb reprocessed the RT-PCR reads via MiXCR and lists one record per CDR3 protein. The repertoire consists of approximately 490,000 distinct CDR3 sequences, with less than 7.5% occurring once and the leading ten covering around 13%. The source was PBMCs from blood, collected 23 months after vaccination. These receptors all stem from a man between 50 and 70 years old who received an inactivated influenza vaccine.

Ten or more counts support this clonotype. The gene calls are TRBV30 and TRBJ2-1; D call uncertain. Germline V gene lookup returns CDR1 GTSNPN and CDR2 SVGIG (reference sequence). The CDR3 contains 15 residues. Trimming removed 4 bases at V and 3 bases at J, with 16 bases between. CDR3 DNA: TGTGCCTGGAATCCTGCCGGCGGAGTCTACAATGAGCAGTTCTTC. Translating it yields CAWNPAGGVYNEQFF.

This chain connects TRBV5-1 to TRBJ1-1; D is unclear. This CDR3 has 12 amino acids. CDR1 and CDR2 from the germline V gene are SGHRS and YFSETQ. Trimming took off 0 bases at V and 4 bases at J, with 4 bases between the two ends. The CDR3 protein is CASSLESTEAFF. The CDR3 DNA reads as TGCGCCAGCAGCTTGGAGAGCACTGAAGCTTTCTTT.

This clonotype appeared a few times. J is TRBJ1-3 and V is TRBV11-3; no firm D call. CDR1 and CDR2 (germline): SGHNT, YENEEA. V dropped 4 bases and J dropped 0 bases, with 16 bases sitting between them. This CDR3 comprises 17 residues. CDR3 loop: CASSSSGLQNSGNTIYF. For the CDR3, the DNA is TGTGCCAGCAGCTCGTCTGGGCTCCAGAACTCTGGAAACACCATATATTTT. The variable domain in full, completed from reference TRBV11-3 and TRBJ1-3, reads EAGVVQSPRYKIIEKKQPVAFWCNPISGHNTLYWYLQNLGQGPELLIRYENEEAVDDSQLPKDRFSAERLKGVDSTLKIQPAELGDSAVYLCASSSSGLQNSGNTIYFGEGSWLTVV.

The rearrangement links TRBV7-2 to TRBJ2-3, with D maybe TRBD2 (5 bases). V dropped 5 bases and J dropped 6 bases, with 18 bases sitting between them. Per the germline V gene, CDR1 is SGHTA and CDR2 is FQGNSA. CDR3 length equals 15 residues. The CDR3 DNA is TGTGCCAGCAGCGAGAGCGGCTTATCACGGGATACGCAGTATTTT. Encoded protein: CASSESGLSRDTQYF.

At least ten counts were recorded for this clonotype. This chain uses TRBV30 with TRBJ1-2, with D maybe TRBD1 (5 bases). Germline CDR1 GTSNPN, CDR2 SVGIG (reference sequence). The germline V and J ends were trimmed by 4 bases and 8 bases, with 17 bases remaining between them. CDR3 length: 13 amino acids. The CDR3, as DNA: TGTGCCTGGATACGCCCGGGGGGGAGAGGCTACACCTTC. Its protein product is CAWIRPGGRGYTF.

The chain links TRBV7-2 to TRBJ2-7; perhaps TRBD2 as D (6 bases). V shed 5 bases and J shed 1 base, with 18 bases lying between them. This CDR3 has 16 residues. CDR1 and CDR2 (germline): SGHTA, FQGNSA. CDR3 DNA: TGTGCCAGCAGCCTACCGGGCGGGGTTCATTCCTACGAGCAGTACTTC. Translating it yields CASSLPGGVHSYEQYF.

The chain uses TRBV15 and TRBJ1-2; D is possibly TRBD1 (5 bases). The germline CDR1 and CDR2 sequences are LNHNV and YYDKDF (reference sequence). The CDR3 extends over 12 amino acids. V was clipped by 4 bases and J by 7 bases, with 10 bases between them. The CDR3 DNA sequence: TGTGCCACCAGCAACCGACAGCTTGGCTACACCTTC. Protein: CATSNRQLGYTF.

This clonotype was observed a handful of times. The rearrangement uses TRBV15 and TRBJ2-7; tentatively, D is TRBD2 (5 bases). Trimming cost V 0 bases and J 7 bases, with 10 bases left between them. This CDR3 has 13 residues. From germline, CDR1 is LNHNV and CDR2 YYDKDF (reference sequence). CDR3 sequence: CATSREGEGEQYF. The CDR3 nucleotides read TGTGCCACCAGCAGAGAGGGCGAGGGAGAGCAGTACTTC.

This clonotype showed up just a few times. The CDR3 sequence: CASSHSGTSVGDGELFF. The CDR3, as DNA: TGTGCCAGCAGCCACAGTGGGACTAGCGTAGGGGACGGGGAGCTGTTTTTT. The gene calls are TRBV3-1 and TRBJ2-2, with TRBD2 identical over 10 bases. Looked up from germline, CDR1 is LGHDT and CDR2 is YNNKEL (reference sequence). The V segment lost 3 bases and the J segment 7 bases; nucleotides outside the gene matches: 11. The CDR3 sequence is 17 residues long.

This clonotype was seen repeatedly, ten times or more. The chain carries TRBV14 and TRBJ2-5; D gene unclear. Trimming removed 1 base at V and 5 bases at J, with 8 bases between. The CDR3 covers 13 residues. The germline CDR1 and CDR2 sequences are SGHDN and FVKESK. CDR3 coding DNA: TGTGCCAGCAGCCAAGTCGGAGCGGAGACCCAGTACTTC. Translating gives CASSQVGAETQYF. Supplemented by reference TRBV14 and TRBJ2-5, the full variable domain reads EAGVTQFPSHSVIEKGQTVTLRCDPISGHDNLYWYRRVMGKEIKFLLHFVKESKQDESGMPNNRFLAERTGGTYSTLKVQPAELEDSGVYFCASSQVGAETQYFGPGTRLLVL.

The chain combines TRBV20-1 with TRBJ2-3; 11 nucleotides agree with TRBD2. CDR3 length equals 14 residues. The V gene's germline CDR1 is DFQATT and CDR2 SNEGSKA (reference sequence). The trim removed 4 bases at V and 4 bases at J, leaving 4 bases unmatched. The CDR3 DNA is TGCAGTGCTATAGCGGGGGGGCGGGCAGATACGCAGTATTTT. This sequence encodes CSAIAGGRADTQYF.

The V gene is TRBV14, the J gene TRBJ2-7, with D possibly matching TRBD1 (7 bases). Germline lookup yields CDR1 SGHDN and CDR2 FVKESK. The CDR3 runs 14 residues. Trimming removed 2 bases from V and 6 bases from J, with 14 bases in between. CDR3 protein: CASSQFSGGSEQYF. CDR3 DNA: TGTGCCAGCAGCCAATTCTCAGGGGGGAGCGAGCAGTACTTC.

Ten or more counts support this clonotype. The chain is built from TRBV4-1 and TRBJ2-7; D possibly corresponds to TRBD1 (6 bases). The CDR3 totals 15 residues. The germline gives CDR1 MGHRA, CDR2 YSYEKL. V was pared by 1 base and J by 5 bases, with 15 bases between. This CDR3 reads CASSQAAGVMDEQYF. CDR3 in DNA: TGCGCCAGCAGCCAAGCTGCAGGGGTAATGGACGAGCAGTACTTC.

This clonotype was observed many times. The chain joins TRBV6-4 to TRBJ1-1; tentative D call: TRBD1 (5 bases). This CDR3 is built from 13 residues. Trimming left V 8 bases short and J 1 base short, with 11 bases between. The V gene's germline CDR1 is MRHNA and CDR2 SNTAGT. CDR3 sequence: CASAVGANTEAFF. The CDR3 DNA reads as TGTGCCAGCGCAGTCGGGGCGAACACTGAAGCTTTCTTT.

The CDR3 nucleotides are TGTGCCAGCAGTGCGCCCCTCACAGATACGCAGTATTTT. It is translated as CASSAPLTDTQYF. V is TRBV6-1 and J is TRBJ2-3; the D is unclear. V dropped 4 bases and J dropped 2 bases, with 7 bases sitting between them. The CDR3 loop spans 13 amino acids. Germline-derived CDR1 and CDR2 are MNHNS and SASEGT.

Of note for this clonotype: A much larger clone differs by one base, so this may be a read error. V gene TRBV14 combines with J gene TRBJ2-1; 7 nucleotides line up with TRBD2. V lost 8 bases, J lost 9 bases, and 10 bases stayed unmatched. CDR1 and CDR2 from the germline V gene are SGHDN and FVKESK. This CDR3 spans 13 amino acids. Here the CDR3 reads CASGRLARGEQFF. CDR3 sequence (DNA): TGTGCCAGCGGCCGACTAGCACGGGGTGAGCAGTTCTTC.

V gene TRBV20-1 combines with J gene TRBJ1-1; 9 nucleotides agree with TRBD1. CDR3 length: 20 amino acids. V was clipped by 3 bases and J by 0 bases; unmatched bases: 20. In germline, CDR1 is DFQATT, CDR2 SNEGSKA (reference sequence). This chain's CDR3 is CSARGGTGSTRTPLNTEAFF. The CDR3 DNA sequence: TGCAGTGCTAGGGGGGGGACAGGGTCCACCCGCACCCCCTTGAACACTGAAGCTTTCTTT.

The chain joins TRBV29-1 to TRBJ2-3; D remains ambiguous. Per the germline V gene, CDR1 is SQVTM and CDR2 is ANQGSEA. There are 14 residues in the CDR3. V shed 3 bases and J shed 4 bases, with 14 bases lying between them. In DNA, the CDR3 is TGCAGCGTTGAGGGCCTTAGCTTGGCAGATACGCAGTATTTT. Residues: CSVEGLSLADTQYF.

This clonotype occurred a few times. The junction does not match germline at one end; this may be a read error. The CDR3 region is CASSLNQFYNEQVF. The CDR3 region has the DNA TGTGCCAGCAGCTTAAACCAATTTTACAATGAGCAGGTCTTC. The chain combines TRBV11-2 with TRBJ2-1; D ambiguous. Germline V gene sequence: CDR1 SGHAT, CDR2 FQNNGV. The CDR3 sequence is 14 residues long.

This clonotype came up a few times. The V call is TRBV4-2, the J call TRBJ2-1; D may be TRBD1 (6 bases). In germline, CDR1 is LGHNA, CDR2 YNFKEQ. This CDR3 is built from 14 residues. Trimming stripped 1 base from V and 7 bases from J, with 11 bases between. Here the CDR3 reads CASSQANQGNEQFF. CDR3 DNA: TGTGCCAGCAGCCAAGCGAATCAGGGGAATGAGCAGTTCTTC.

The chain uses TRBV4-1 and TRBJ1-3; D remains ambiguous. Deletions cut 0 bases from V and 4 bases from J, with 13 bases between. The CDR3 sequence is 16 residues long. Germline loops: CDR1 MGHRA, CDR2 YSYEKL. This chain's CDR3 is CASSQDSGMVGNTIYF. The DNA for the CDR3 is TGCGCCAGCAGCCAAGATTCGGGGATGGTCGGAAACACCATATATTTT.

This clonotype has more than one count but fewer than ten. The chain has TRBV7-2 and TRBJ2-1; D might be TRBD1 (5 bases). Trimming shortened V by 5 bases and J by 10 bases, and 15 bases separated the two germline ends. Germline assignment: CDR1 SGHTA and CDR2 FQGNSA. The CDR3 has 13 amino acids. The CDR3 is CASSLDHSGEQFF. CDR3 bases: TGTGCCAGCAGCCTCGATCATTCAGGGGAGCAGTTCTTC.